This T cell receptor (beta chain) was identified during a study of T cells expressing NK-cell markers. Study overall: There were seven HCMV-seropositive donors and one seronegative donor among the eight sequenced. Overall study findings and caveats: In roughly six donors, dominant NKG2C+ clonotypes were about 1.0-7.5% of CD8+ T cells.

About this clonotype itself: No antigen is known for it.

No DNA is given; TCRdb re-called the 5' RACE reads and lists each CDR3 protein once. The sample is made up of 550,000 to 600,000 distinct CDR3 sequences, and the top ten hold 3% to 4.5% of it. Germline CDR1 SQVTM, CDR2 ANQGSEA. The CDR3 covers 14 residues. The chain carries TRBV29-1 and TRBJ1-5; TCRdb's D gene call, TRBD1, goes unchecked for lack of DNA. The TCR comes from a man aged 18 to 29 in good health. The material sequenced was blood T cells: a sorted CD56 or NKG2C T cell subset, CD4+ or CD8+ T cells, or bulk PBMC T cells (not recorded which). The CDR3 region is CSVTGGETNQPQHF. The variable domain in full, completed from reference TRBV29-1 and TRBJ1-5, reads SAVISQKPSRDICQRGTSLTIQCQVDSQVTMMFWYRQQPGQSLTLIATANQGSEATYESGFVIDKFPISRPNLTFSTLTVSNMSPEDSSIYLCSVTGGETNQPQHFGDGTRLSIL.